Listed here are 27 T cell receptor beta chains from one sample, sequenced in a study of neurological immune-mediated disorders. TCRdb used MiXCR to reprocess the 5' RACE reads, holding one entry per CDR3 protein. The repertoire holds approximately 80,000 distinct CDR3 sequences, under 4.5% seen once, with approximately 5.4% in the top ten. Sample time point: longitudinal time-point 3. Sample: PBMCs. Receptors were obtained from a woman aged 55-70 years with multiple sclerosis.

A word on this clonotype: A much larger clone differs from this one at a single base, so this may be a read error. The CDR3 loop reads CSAPSGGNHEQYF. CDR3 coding DNA: TGCAGTGCCCCGTCAGGGGGGAACCACGAGCAGTACTTC. The chain employs TRBV20-1 and TRBJ2-7, with D possibly matching TRBD1 (7 bases). The ends were cut back, 6 bases at V and 5 bases at J, with 17 bases in the middle. The germline gives CDR1 DFQATT, CDR2 SNEGSKA (reference sequence). The CDR3 is made up of 13 amino acids.

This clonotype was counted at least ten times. In nucleotides, the CDR3 is TGTGCCAGCAGTTTGGGCGGGGGGGGATCCGCTGGCTACACCTTC. It encodes CASSLGGGGSAGYTF. The chain uses TRBV12-3 or TRBV12-4 and TRBJ1-2, with D possibly being TRBD1 (5 bases). V was cut by 3 bases and J by 7 bases, with 18 bases left in between. The CDR3 contains 15 residues.

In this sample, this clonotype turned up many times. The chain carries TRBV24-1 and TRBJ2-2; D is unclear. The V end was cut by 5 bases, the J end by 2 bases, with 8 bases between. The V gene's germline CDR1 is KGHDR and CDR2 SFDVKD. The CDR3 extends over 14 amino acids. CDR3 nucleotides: TGTGCCACCAGTGGGTTACCAAACACCGGGGAGCTGTTTTTT. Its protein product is CATSGLPNTGELFF.

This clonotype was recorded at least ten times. The CDR3 DNA reads TGCAGCGTTGAATCGGACCGAGCCTACGAGCAGTACTTC. It yields the protein CSVESDRAYEQYF. This chain joins TRBV29-1 and TRBJ2-7; D call uncertain. Trimming pared 2 bases from V and 2 bases from J, leaving 10 bases between. The CDR3 is made up of 13 amino acids. The germline V gene has CDR1 SQVTM and CDR2 ANQGSEA.

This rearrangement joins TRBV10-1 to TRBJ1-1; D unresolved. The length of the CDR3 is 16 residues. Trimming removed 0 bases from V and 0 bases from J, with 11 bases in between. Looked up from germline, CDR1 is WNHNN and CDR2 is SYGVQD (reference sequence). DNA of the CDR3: TGCGCCAGCAGTGAGTCCGGTCGAAGGATGAACACTGAAGCTTTCTTT. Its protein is CASSESGRRMNTEAFF.

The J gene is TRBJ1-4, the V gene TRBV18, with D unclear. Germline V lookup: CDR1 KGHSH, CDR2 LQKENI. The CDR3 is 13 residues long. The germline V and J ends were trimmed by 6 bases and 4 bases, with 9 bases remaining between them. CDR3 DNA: TGTGCCAGCTCCGCCAGCCTTAATGAAAAACTGTTTTTT. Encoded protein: CASSASLNEKLFF.

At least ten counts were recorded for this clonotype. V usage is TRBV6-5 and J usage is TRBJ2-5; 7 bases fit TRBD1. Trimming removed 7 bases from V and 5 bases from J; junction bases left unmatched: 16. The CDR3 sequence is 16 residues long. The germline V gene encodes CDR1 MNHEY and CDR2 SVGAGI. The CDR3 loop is CASNKYDLTGVETQYF. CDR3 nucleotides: TGTGCCAGCAATAAATACGACCTAACAGGGGTGGAGACCCAGTACTTC.

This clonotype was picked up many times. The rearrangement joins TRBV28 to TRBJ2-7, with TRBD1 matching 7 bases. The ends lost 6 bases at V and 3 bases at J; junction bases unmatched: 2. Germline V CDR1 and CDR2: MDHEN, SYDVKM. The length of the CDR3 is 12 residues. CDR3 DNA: TGTGCCAGCAGAGGACAGGTCTACGAGCAGTACTTC. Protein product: CASRGQVYEQYF.

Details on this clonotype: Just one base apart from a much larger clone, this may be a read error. The CDR3 nucleotides are TGTGCCAGCAGCGCACGCCCGGGGACAACGAATGATACGCAGTATTTT. Its protein is CASSARPGTTNDTQYF. The chain links TRBV5-6 to TRBJ2-3; D possibly corresponds to TRBD1 (6 bases). The CDR3 runs to 16 residues. The germline CDR1 and CDR2 sequences are SGHDT and YYEEEE. Trimming stripped 4 bases from V and 6 bases from J, with 21 bases between.

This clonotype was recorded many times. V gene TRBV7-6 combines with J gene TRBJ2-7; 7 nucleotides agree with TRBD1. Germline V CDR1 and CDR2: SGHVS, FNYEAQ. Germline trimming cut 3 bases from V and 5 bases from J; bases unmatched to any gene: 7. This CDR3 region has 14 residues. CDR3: CASSLQGVGNEQYF. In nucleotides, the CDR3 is TGTGCCAGCAGCTTGCAGGGGGTGGGGAACGAGCAGTACTTC.

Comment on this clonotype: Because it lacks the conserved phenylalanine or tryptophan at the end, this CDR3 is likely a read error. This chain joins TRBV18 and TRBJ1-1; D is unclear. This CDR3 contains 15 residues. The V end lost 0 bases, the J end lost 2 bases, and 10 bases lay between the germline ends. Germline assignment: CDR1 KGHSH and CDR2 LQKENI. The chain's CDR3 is CASSPPFSENTEAFC. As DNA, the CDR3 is TGTGCCAGCTCACCACCGTTCTCGGAAAACACTGAAGCTTTCTGT.

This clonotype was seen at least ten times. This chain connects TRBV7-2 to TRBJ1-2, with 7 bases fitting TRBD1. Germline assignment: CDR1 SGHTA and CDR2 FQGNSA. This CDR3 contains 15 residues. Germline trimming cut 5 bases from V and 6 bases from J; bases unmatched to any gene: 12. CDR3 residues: CASSAPLTGFNGYTF. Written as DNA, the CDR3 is TGTGCCAGCAGCGCCCCACTGACAGGGTTTAATGGCTACACCTTC.

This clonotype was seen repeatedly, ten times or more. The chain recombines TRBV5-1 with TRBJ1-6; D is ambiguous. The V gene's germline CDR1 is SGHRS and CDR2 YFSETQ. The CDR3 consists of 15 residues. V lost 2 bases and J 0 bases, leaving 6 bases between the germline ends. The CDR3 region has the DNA TGCGCCAGCAGCTTCCAGAGCTCCTATAATTCACCCCTCCACTTT. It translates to CASSFQSSYNSPLHF.

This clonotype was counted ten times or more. CDR3: CSAGGQGKNIQYF. The CDR3 DNA is TGCAGTGCTGGAGGACAGGGGAAAAACATTCAGTACTTC. The rearrangement joins TRBV20-1 to TRBJ2-4; 9 nucleotides align to TRBD1. The CDR3 runs 13 residues. After removal of 5 bases from V and 4 bases from J, the junction contained 3 bases not matched to a gene. In germline, CDR1 is DFQATT, CDR2 SNEGSKA (reference sequence).

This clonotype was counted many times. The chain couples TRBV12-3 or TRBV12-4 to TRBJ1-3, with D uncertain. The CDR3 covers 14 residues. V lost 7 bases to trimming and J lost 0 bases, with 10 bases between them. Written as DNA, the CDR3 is TGTGCCAGCATCCTCAGGAGCTCTGGAAACACCATATATTTT. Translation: CASILRSSGNTIYF.

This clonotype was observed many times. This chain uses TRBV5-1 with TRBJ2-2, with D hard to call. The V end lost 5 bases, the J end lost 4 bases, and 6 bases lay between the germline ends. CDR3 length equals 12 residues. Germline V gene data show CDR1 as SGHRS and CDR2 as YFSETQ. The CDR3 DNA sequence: TGCGCCAGCAGGGATGGCACCGGGGAGCTGTTTTTT. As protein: CASRDGTGELFF. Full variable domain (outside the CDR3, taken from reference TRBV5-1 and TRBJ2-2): KAGVTQTPRYLIKTRGQQVTLSCSPISGHRSVSWYQQTPGQGLQFLFEYFSETQRNKGNFPGRFSGRQFSNSRSEMNVSTLELGDSALYLCASRDGTGELFFGEGSRLTVL.

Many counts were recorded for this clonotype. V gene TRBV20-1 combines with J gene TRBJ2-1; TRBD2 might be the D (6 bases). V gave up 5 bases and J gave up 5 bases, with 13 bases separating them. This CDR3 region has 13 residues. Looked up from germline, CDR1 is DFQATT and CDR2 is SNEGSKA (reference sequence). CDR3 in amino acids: CSASRRGDNEQFF. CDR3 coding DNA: TGCAGTGCTTCGAGACGCGGGGACAATGAGCAGTTCTTC.

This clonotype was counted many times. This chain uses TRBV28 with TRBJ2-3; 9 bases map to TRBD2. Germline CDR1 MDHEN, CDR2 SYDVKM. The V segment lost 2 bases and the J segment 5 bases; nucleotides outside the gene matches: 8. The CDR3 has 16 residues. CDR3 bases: TGTGCCAGCAGTTTACTTAGCGGGGGATCTGTAGATACGCAGTATTTT. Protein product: CASSLLSGGSVDTQYF.

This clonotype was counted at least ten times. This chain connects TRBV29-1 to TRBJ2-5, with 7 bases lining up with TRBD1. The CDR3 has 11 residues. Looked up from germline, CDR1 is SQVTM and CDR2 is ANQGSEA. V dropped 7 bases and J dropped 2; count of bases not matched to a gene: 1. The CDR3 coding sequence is TGCAGCGGACAGGGACAAGAGACCCAGTACTTC. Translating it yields CSGQGQETQYF.

The CDR3 loop is CASIPTQGYNEQFF. CDR3 DNA sequence: TGTGCCAGCATCCCTACTCAGGGCTACAATGAGCAGTTCTTC. The gene calls are TRBV7-2 and TRBJ2-1; maybe TRBD1 (5 bases). Trimming removed 7 bases from V and 3 bases from J, with 13 bases in between. This CDR3 region has 14 residues. Germline loops: CDR1 SGHTA, CDR2 FQGNSA.

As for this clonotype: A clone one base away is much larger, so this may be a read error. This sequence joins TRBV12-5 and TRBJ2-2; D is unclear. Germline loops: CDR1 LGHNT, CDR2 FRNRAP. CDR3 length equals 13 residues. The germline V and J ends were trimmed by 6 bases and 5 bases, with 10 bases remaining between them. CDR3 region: CASGAVVTGELFF. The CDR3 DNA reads TGTGCTAGTGGCGCAGTGGTTACCGGGGAGCTGTTTTTT.

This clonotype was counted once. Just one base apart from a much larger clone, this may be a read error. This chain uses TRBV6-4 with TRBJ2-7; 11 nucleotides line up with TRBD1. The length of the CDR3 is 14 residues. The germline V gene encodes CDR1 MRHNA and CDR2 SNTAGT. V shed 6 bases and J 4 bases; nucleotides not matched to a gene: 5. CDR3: CASRPGQGGYEQYF. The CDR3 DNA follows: TGTGCCAGCAGACCGGGACAGGGGGGTTACGAGCAGTACTTC.

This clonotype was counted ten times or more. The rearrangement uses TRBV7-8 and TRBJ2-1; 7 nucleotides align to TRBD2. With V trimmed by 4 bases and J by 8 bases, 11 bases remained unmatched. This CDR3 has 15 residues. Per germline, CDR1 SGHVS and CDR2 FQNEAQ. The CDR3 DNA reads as TGTGCCAGCAGCTCCGGGGGGAAGTCTGTGGATGAGCAGTTCTTC. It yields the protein CASSSGGKSVDEQFF. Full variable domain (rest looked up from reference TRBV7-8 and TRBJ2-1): GAGVSQSPRYKVAKRGQDVALRCDPISGHVSLFWYQQALGQGPEFLTYFQNEAQLDKSGLPSDRFFAERPEGSVSTLKIQRTQQEDSAVYLCASSSGGKSVDEQFFGPGTRLTVL.

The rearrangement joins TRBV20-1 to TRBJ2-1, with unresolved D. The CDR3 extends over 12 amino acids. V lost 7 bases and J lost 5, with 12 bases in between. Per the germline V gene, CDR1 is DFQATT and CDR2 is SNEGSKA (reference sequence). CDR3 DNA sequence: TGCAGTGGGTGCAGGACCAACAATGAGCAGTTCTTC. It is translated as CSGCRTNNEQFF.

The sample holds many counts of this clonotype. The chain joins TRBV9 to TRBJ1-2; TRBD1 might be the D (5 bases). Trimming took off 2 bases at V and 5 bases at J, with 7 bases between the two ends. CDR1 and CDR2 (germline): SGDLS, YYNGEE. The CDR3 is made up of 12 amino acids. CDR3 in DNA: TGTGCCAGCAGCGTCGACAGTTATGGCTACACCTTC. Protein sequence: CASSVDSYGYTF.

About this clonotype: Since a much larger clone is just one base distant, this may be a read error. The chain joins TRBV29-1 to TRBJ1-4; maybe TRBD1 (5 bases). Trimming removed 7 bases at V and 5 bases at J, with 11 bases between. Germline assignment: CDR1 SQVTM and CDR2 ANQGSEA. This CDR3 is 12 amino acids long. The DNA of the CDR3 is TGCAGCGGGGGGGTTCTGAATGAAAAACTGTTTTTT. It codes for CSGGVLNEKLFF.

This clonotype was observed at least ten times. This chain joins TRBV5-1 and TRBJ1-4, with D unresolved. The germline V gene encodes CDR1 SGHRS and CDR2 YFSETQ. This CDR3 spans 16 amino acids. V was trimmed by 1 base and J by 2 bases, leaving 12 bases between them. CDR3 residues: CASSLPAGVTNEKLFF. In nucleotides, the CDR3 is TGCGCCAGCAGCTTGCCCGCAGGAGTTACTAATGAAAAACTGTTTTTT.